Listed below are T cell receptor beta chains from one sample, sequenced in a study of blood T cells in healthy people across ages. MiXCR, run by TCRdb on the 5' RACE reads, gives a single entry per CDR3 protein. The sample carries about 1,800,000 distinct CDR3 sequences, roughly 28% recorded once. The sequencing sample was made of blood. All receptors derive from a woman in her thirties in good health. Both conserved end residues are part of each CDR3. A D gene is named only where the DNA matches it firmly. Some rows have no size entry. The others give once, few or many, or a class for an expanded clone.

D gene,J gene,V gene,clone size,CDR3 DNA,CDR3 protein
-,TRBJ1-2,TRBV13,few,TGTGCCAGCAGCTTAGGGGAGGGTCAGCGGGGCTACACCTTC,CASSLGEGQRGYTF
TRBD1,TRBJ1-4,TRBV5-1,-,TGCGCCAGCAGCCGCAGGGGGTTTGCAACTAATGAAAAACTGTTTTTT,CASSRRGFATNEKLFF
-,TRBJ1-1,TRBV5-1,few,TGCGCCAGCAGCCGTGGGGGTAGGCAGGGCACTGAAGCTTTCTTT,CASSRGGRQGTEAFF
-,TRBJ2-1,TRBV2,-,TGTGCCAGCAGTGGTGGAAGACAGCTCTACAATGAGCAGTTCTTC,CASSGGRQLYNEQFF
-,TRBJ1-5,TRBV20-1,few,TGCAGTGCCCCCTTGGGCAATCAGCCCCAGCATTTT,CSAPLGNQPQHF
TRBD2,TRBJ2-7,TRBV20-1,-,TGCAGTGCTACCGGGACTAGCGGGAGGGGTAGGTTGTACAATGAGCAGTACTTC,CSATGTSGRGRLYNEQYF
TRBD1,TRBJ1-5,TRBV7-2,few,TGTGCCAGCAGCTACCCGGACAGGGGCGGTTCTCAGCCCCAGCATTTT,CASSYPDRGGSQPQHF
-,TRBJ1-2,TRBV9,few,TGTGCCAGCAGCCCGAGAGTGGGGGGCTCAACGACTAACTATGGCTACACCTTC,CASSPRVGGSTTNYGYTF
-,TRBJ2-1,TRBV5-5,few,TGTGCCAGCAGCTTCCTAACCGTTACGGATGAGCAGTTCTTC,CASSFLTVTDEQFF
TRBD1,TRBJ1-2,TRBV7-3,many,TGTGCCAGCAGTTCGGGACCAGGGGGTCCTCCTAACTATGGCTACACCTTC,CASSSGPGGPPNYGYTF
-,TRBJ1-1,TRBV18,-,TGTGCCAGCTCAACCCAATCCAGGGAAGGAGCTTTCTTT,CASSTQSREGAFF
-,TRBJ2-3,TRBV2,-,TGTGCCAGCAGTCCCGACGGTGGGGCCACAGATACGCAGTATTTT,CASSPDGGATDTQYF
-,TRBJ1-5,TRBV5-1,many,TGCGCCAGCAGCTTGCAAACAGGGCCCAATCAGCCCCAGCATTTT,CASSLQTGPNQPQHF
-,TRBJ2-3,TRBV7-9,-,TGTGCCAGCATCTCTTCCGGGACGGGCACAGATACGCAGTATTTT,CASISSGTGTDTQYF
TRBD2,TRBJ2-7,TRBV12-3/TRBV12-4,once,TGTGCCAGCAGTTTAGTGGGACTAGCTTCGGGCGAGCAGTACTTC,CASSLVGLASGEQYF
TRBD2,TRBJ2-5,TRBV7-9,-,TGTGCCAGCAGCTTAGAAGCGGGAGGGCCTGCTGAGCAGTACTTC,CASSLEAGGPAEQYF
-,TRBJ2-3,TRBV7-2,-,TGTGCCAGCAGCTTAGGGGGCTTAGCCAGGCAGTATTTT,CASSLGGLARQYF
-,TRBJ2-6,TRBV2,few,TGTGCCAGCAGGGGAACAGGGAACTGGGCCAACGTCCTGACTTTC,CASRGTGNWANVLTF
TRBD2,TRBJ2-3,TRBV5-1,-,TGCGCCAGCAGGGGACTAGCGTCTAGCACAGATACGCAGTATTTT,CASRGLASSTDTQYF
-,TRBJ2-7,TRBV20-1,many,TGCAGTGCTAGAGACGGGAATGAACCTGACGAGCAGTACTTC,CSARDGNEPDEQYF
-,TRBJ2-7,TRBV20-1,-,TGCAGTGCCCCCCCTGGGGCGGAGCCCTACGAGCAGTACTTC,CSAPPGAEPYEQYF
TRBD2,TRBJ2-2,TRBV20-1,-,TGCAGTGCTGCCCCGATTGGAGCGGGGTGGACCGGGGAGCTGTTTTTT,CSAAPIGAGWTGELFF
-,TRBJ2-7,TRBV9,-,TGTGCCAGCAGCCGGTCCCCTACAGGGAATGGCGAGCAGTACTTC,CASSRSPTGNGEQYF
-,TRBJ1-1,TRBV5-1,few,TGCGCCAGCAGCTTGGGTTCGGCAGGTCGGTCGAACACTGAAGCTTTCTTT,CASSLGSAGRSNTEAFF
-,TRBJ1-5,TRBV6-2/TRBV6-3,-,TGTGCCAGCAGTTACTCAGCCCGGGGACATATTAATAGCAATCTGCCCCAGCATTTT,CASSYSARGHINSNLPQHF
-,TRBJ2-1,TRBV20-1,few,TGCAGTGCTAGAGCAAAGGCGGAAAGCTCCTACAATGAGCAGTTCTTC,CSARAKAESSYNEQFF
-,TRBJ2-5,TRBV5-1,-,TGCGCCAGCAGAGGGGGGGACGGGCAAGAGACCCAGTACTTC,CASRGGDGQETQYF
TRBD2,TRBJ2-1,TRBV5-1,many,TGCGCCAGCAGCTGGGGAAGCGGGAGGGCTTCGTTCTTC,CASSWGSGRASFF
TRBD2,TRBJ2-4,TRBV7-9,-,TGTGCCAGCAGCTTGACCGGGACTAGCGGGGGAGGTGAGCAGTACTTC,CASSLTGTSGGGEQYF
-,TRBJ2-1,TRBV9,few,TGTGCCAGCAGCTTTAGGGCCAGTGAGCAGTTCTTC,CASSFRASEQFF
TRBD1,TRBJ1-6,TRBV6-5,-,TGTGCCAGCAGTCGTCCCGGGACAGGGGCCCTCCACTTT,CASSRPGTGALHF
TRBD2,TRBJ2-6,TRBV6-5,many,TGTGCCAGCAGCGGGGGGTGGTCTGGGGCCAACGTCCTGACTTTC,CASSGGWSGANVLTF
-,TRBJ2-3,TRBV9,-,TGTGCCAACAGCCTCTTGACAGAACCAGATACGCAGTATTTT,CANSLLTEPDTQYF
-,TRBJ1-4,TRBV20-1,once,TGCAGTGCTAGAAGACTAGAAAAACTGTTTTTT,CSARRLEKLFF
-,TRBJ2-4,TRBV7-2,-,TGTGCCAACAGCTTAGAGACTAGGGACATTCAGTACTTC,CANSLETRDIQYF
TRBD1,TRBJ1-1,TRBV7-2,-,TGTGCCAGCAGCTTACTAGGCAGGGGGCATACTGAAGCTTTCTTT,CASSLLGRGHTEAFF
-,TRBJ2-5,TRBV7-6,few,TGTGCCAGCAGCGGGGGGACAGCAGATTCTTGGTACTTC,CASSGGTADSWYF
-,TRBJ2-1,TRBV18,-,TGTGCCAGCTTAGCGTCGAGCTCCTACAATGAGCAGTTCTTC,CASLASSSYNEQFF
-,TRBJ1-2,TRBV29-1,-,TGCAGCGTTGCAGGGGACGACCTTTTCTATGGCTACACCTTC,CSVAGDDLFYGYTF
TRBD1,TRBJ1-5,TRBV2,many,TGTGCCAGCAGTGACCGGGGACAGCCCAATCAGCCCCAGCATTTT,CASSDRGQPNQPQHF
-,TRBJ2-2,TRBV5-1,-,TGCGCCAGCAGTATCCGGGCGAACACCGGGGAGCTGTTTTTT,CASSIRANTGELFF
TRBD2,TRBJ2-1,TRBV2,few,TGTGCCAGCAGCGCACCTCCTAGCGGGATTTATGAGCAGTTCTTC,CASSAPPSGIYEQFF